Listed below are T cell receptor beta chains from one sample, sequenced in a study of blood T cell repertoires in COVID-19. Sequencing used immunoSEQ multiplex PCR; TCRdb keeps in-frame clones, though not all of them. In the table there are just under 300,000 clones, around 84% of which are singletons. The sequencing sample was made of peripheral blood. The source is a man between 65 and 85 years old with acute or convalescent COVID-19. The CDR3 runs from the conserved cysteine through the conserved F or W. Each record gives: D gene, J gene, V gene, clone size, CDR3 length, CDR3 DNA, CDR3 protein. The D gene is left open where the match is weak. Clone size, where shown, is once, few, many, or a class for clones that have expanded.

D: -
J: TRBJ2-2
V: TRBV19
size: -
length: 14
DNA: TGTGCCAGCAAACAGGAACCGAACACCGGGGAGCTGTTTTTT
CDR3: CASKQEPNTGELFF

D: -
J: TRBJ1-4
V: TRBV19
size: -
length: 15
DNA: TGTGCCAGTAGTATAGAGTGGCAGGGGAGTGAAAAACTGTTTTTT
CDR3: CASSIEWQGSEKLFF

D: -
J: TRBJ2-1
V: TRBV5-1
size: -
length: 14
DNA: TGCGCCAGCAGCCCGTTCCAACAGGGCTATGAGCAGTTCTTC
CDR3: CASSPFQQGYEQFF

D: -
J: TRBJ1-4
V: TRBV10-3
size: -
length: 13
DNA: TGTGCCATCAGCGGACAAAGGGATGAAAAACTGTTTTTT
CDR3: CAISGQRDEKLFF

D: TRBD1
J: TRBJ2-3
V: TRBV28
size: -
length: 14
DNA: TGTGCCAGCGCTGGGACAGCTAGCACAGATACGCAGTATTTT
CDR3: CASAGTASTDTQYF

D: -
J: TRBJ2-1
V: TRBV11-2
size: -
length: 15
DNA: TGTGCCAGCAGCTCAGGGTTTGCAGCCCTGAATGAGCAGTTCTTC
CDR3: CASSSGFAALNEQFF

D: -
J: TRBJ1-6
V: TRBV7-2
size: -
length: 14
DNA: TGTGCCAGCAGCTTAGGTACAGGGAATTCACCCCTCCACTTT
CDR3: CASSLGTGNSPLHF

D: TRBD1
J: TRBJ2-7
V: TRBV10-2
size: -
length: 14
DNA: TGCGCCAGCAGTGACGGGCAGGGGGCCTACGAGCAGTACTTC
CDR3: CASSDGQGAYEQYF

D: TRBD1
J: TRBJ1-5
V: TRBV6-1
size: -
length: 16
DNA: TGTGCCAGCAGTGGTACTGCGGGACAGAACAATCAGCCCCAGCATTTT
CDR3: CASSGTAGQNNQPQHF

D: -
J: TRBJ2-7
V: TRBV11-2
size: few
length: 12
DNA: TGTGCCAGCACCACGGACTGGGCCGAGCAGTACTTC
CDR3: CASTTDWAEQYF

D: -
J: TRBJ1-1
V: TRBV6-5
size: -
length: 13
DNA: TGTGCCAGCAGCGCACAGGGGAACACTGAAGCTTTCTTT
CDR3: CASSAQGNTEAFF

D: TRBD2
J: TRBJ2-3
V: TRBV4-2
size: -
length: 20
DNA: TGTGCCAGCAGCCAAGTCGCCCGGACTAGCGGGACGGGTGGTACAGATACGCAGTATTTT
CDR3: CASSQVARTSGTGGTDTQYF

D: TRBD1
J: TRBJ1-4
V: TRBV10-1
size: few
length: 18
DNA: TGCGCCAGCAGTGAGTCTGCTATCAAACCGGGACAGCTTGAAAAACTGTTTTTT
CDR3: CASSESAIKPGQLEKLFF

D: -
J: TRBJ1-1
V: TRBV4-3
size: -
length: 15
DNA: TGCGCCAGCAGCCGTACTACAGGGTGGAACACTGAAGCTTTCTTT
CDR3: CASSRTTGWNTEAFF

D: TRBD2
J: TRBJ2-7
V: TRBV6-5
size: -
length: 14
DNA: TGTGCCAGCAGCCAGCCGGGACTAGCGTTCGGGCAGTACTTC
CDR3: CASSQPGLAFGQYF

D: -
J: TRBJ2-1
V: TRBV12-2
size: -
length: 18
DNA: TGTGCAAGTCGCCCCGTGGTAGCGGGAGATATTTACTACAATGAGCAGTTCTTC
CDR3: CASRPVVAGDIYYNEQFF